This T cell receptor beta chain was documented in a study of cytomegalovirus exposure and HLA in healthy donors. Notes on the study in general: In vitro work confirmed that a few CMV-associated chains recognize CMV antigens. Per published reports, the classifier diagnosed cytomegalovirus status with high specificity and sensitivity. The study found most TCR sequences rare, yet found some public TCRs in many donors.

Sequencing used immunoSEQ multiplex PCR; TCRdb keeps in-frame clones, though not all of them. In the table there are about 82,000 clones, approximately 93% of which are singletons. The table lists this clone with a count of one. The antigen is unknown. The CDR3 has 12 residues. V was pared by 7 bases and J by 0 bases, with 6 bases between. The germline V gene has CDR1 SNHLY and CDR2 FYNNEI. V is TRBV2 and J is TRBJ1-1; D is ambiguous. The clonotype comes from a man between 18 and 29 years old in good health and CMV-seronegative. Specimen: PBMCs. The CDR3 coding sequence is TGTGCCAGCAATAGAATGAACACTGAAGCTTTCTTT. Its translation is CASNRMNTEAFF.